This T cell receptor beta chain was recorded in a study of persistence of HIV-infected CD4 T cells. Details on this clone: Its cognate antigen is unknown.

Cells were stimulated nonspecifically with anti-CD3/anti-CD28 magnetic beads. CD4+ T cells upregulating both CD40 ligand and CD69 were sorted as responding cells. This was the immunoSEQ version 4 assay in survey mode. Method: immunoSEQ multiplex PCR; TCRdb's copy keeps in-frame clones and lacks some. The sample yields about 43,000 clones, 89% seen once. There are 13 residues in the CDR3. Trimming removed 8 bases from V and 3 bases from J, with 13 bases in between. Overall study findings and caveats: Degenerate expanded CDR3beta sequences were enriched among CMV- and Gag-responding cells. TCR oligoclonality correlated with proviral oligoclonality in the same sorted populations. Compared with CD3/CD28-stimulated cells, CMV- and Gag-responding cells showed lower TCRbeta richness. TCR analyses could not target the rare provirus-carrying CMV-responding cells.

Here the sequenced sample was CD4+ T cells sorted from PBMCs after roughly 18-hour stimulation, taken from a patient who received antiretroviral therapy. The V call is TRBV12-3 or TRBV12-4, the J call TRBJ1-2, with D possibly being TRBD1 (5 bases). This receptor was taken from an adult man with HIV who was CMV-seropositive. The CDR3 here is CASVQGSHYGYTF. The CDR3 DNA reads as TGTGCCAGCGTCCAGGGCAGTCACTATGGCTACACCTTC.